Here is one TCR beta chain with its context. The antigen is undetermined. These data are taken from a study of lymphopenia after photon versus proton radiotherapy. Here immunoSEQ multiplex PCR was the method, and the copy in TCRdb shows in-frame clones only, minus some. The table shows more than 70,000 clones, with over 70% occurring only once. The study, taken as a whole, reports: In patients who died, overall survival fell as post-nadir TCR diversity dropped more.

This receptor was identified in a man aged 60-69 years with pancreatic cancer. This material consisted of peripheral blood, taken from a patient treated with proton-based radiotherapy.

CDR3: CASSPQAGNTEAFF. Here the CDR3 DNA reads TGTGCCAGCTCACCACAGGCCGGGAACACTGAAGCTTTCTTT. The chain employs TRBV18 and TRBJ1-1; D uncertain. V was clipped by 1 base and J by 1 base, with 7 bases between them. The CDR3 has 14 amino acids. Per the germline V gene, CDR1 is KGHSH and CDR2 is LQKENI.